This T cell receptor beta chain is from a study of blood T cell repertoires in COVID-19. Study at large: Acute and convalescent COVID-19 samples came from the United States, Italy and Spain. The analysed material was cDNA or gDNA that came from T cells, B-cell-depleted T cells, or PBMCs.

As processed by the authors: Amplifying reference gene primers gave estimates of nucleated cell counts. Profiling relied on immunoSEQ multiplex PCR, and the TCRdb table lists in-frame clones only, not all of them. Clone size and the V and J calls come from that table; the DNA yielded D and trimming. The table lists roughly 130,000 clones, roughly 86% of them singletons, with 3% to 3.5% in the top ten. From germline, CDR1 is SGHNT and CDR2 YYREEE (reference sequence). After removal of 1 base from V and 3 bases from J, the junction contained 5 bases not matched to a gene. The CDR3 consists of 16 residues. Participant ages covered about 18 to 95 years across approximately 25 US areas.

Sequencing was carried out using PBMCs or T cells enriched from blood (not recorded which). The receptor was isolated from a woman aged 45-65 years with acute COVID-19. The V call is TRBV5-4, the J call TRBJ2-3, with 10 bases identical to TRBD2. The CDR3 DNA sequence: TGTGCCAGCAGCTTGAAAACTAGCGGGACTACAGATACGCAGTATTTT. Protein: CASSLKTSGTTDTQYF.